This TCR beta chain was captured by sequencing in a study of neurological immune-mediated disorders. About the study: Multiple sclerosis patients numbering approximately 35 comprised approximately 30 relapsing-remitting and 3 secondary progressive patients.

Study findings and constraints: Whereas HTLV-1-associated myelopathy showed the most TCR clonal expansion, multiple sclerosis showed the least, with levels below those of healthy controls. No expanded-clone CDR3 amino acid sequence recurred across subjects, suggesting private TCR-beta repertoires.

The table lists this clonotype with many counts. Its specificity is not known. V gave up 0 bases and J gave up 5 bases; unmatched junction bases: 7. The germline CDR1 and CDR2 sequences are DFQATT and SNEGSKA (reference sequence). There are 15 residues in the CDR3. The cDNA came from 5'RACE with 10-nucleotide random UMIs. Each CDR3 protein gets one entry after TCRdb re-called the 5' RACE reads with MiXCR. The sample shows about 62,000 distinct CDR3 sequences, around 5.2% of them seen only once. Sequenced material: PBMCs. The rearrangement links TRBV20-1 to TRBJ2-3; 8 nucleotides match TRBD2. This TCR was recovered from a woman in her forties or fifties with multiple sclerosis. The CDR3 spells CSARDASGGGDTQYF. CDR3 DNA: TGCAGTGCTAGAGATGCGAGCGGGGGTGGAGATACGCAGTATTTT.